The present TCR beta chain was sequenced within a study of shared clonotypes between healthy human individuals. About the study: Contributing individuals were two females and a few males aged 18 to 49.

Overall study results and limits: Specimens sampled were limited to blood, with tissue repertoires likely differing.

As handled by the study authors: Filtering differed for immunoSEQ, which gave only junction sequences without quality scores. The repertoire was sequenced with immunoSEQ multiplex PCR; TCRdb's copy has only in-frame clones and lacks some. V, J and clone size are those of that table, while D and trimming were read from the DNA. The data show around 1.6 million clones, 95% to 99% seen once. This CDR3 comprises 15 residues. Germline values: CDR1 SEHNR, CDR2 FQNEAQ (reference sequence). Unmatched junction bases numbered 10, after V lost 3 bases and J lost 7 bases. About this clone: The antigen remains undetermined.

The receptor's source is a man aged 25 to 40 in good health. This rearrangement joins TRBV7-9 to TRBJ1-2, with 8 bases lining up with TRBD1. Sequenced: naive CD4+ T cells sorted from blood. The sample's subset: CD45RA+ positively selected. CDR3 DNA: TGTGCCAGCAGCTTTTACAGGGGGGAAGAGTCTGGCTACACCTTC. Protein: CASSFYRGEESGYTF.